The 32 T cell receptor beta chains listed next were all sequenced from one sample in a study of graft-versus-host responses after intestinal transplantation. Using immunoSEQ multiplex PCR, the repertoire was profiled, and TCRdb retains in-frame clones only, with some absent. The sample contains around 100,000 clones, around 92% of which appear only once. Their antigens are not known. The sequenced sample was unstimulated CD8+ T cells sorted from spleen or lymph node cells, obtained before transplant. The receptors were sampled from a human donor who was the organ donor for an intestinal transplant.

This sequence joins TRBV4-2 and TRBJ2-3, with a tentative D call TRBD2 (6 bases). Trimming removed 1 base at V and 0 bases at J, with 11 bases between. Looked up from germline, CDR1 is LGHNA and CDR2 is YNFKEQ. The CDR3 extends over 16 amino acids. CDR3 sequence reads: CASSQGIAASTDTQYF. CDR3 DNA: TGTGCCAGCAGCCAAGGTATAGCGGCTAGCACAGATACGCAGTATTTT.

CDR3 protein: CACPERAKQPQHF. Here the CDR3 DNA reads TGTGCCTGCCCGGAGAGGGCGAAGCAGCCCCAGCATTTT. The rearrangement joins TRBV6-5 to TRBJ1-5, with D unclear. CDR1 and CDR2 (germline): MNHEY, SVGAGI. CDR3 length equals 13 residues. The V and J ends lost 11 bases and 7 bases respectively, with 18 bases between them.

The chain uses TRBV7-2 and TRBJ2-7; D is unclear. The CDR3 totals 13 residues. Germline V gene sequence: CDR1 SGHTA, CDR2 FQGNSA. V dropped 2 bases and J dropped 7 bases, with 12 bases sitting between them. CDR3 in amino acids: CASSLYVGWEQYF. The CDR3, as DNA: TGTGCCAGCAGCTTATATGTGGGATGGGAGCAGTACTTC. Full variable domain (outside the CDR3, taken from reference TRBV7-2 and TRBJ2-7): GAGVSQSPSNKVTEKGKDVELRCDPISGHTALYWYRQSLGQGLEFLIYFQGNSAPDKSGLPSDRFSAERTGGSVSTLTIQRTQQEDSAVYLCASSLYVGWEQYFGPGTRLTVT.

The chain is built from TRBV9 and TRBJ2-7; the match to TRBD2 covers 7 bases. The J segment lost 8 bases and the V segment lost 4 bases, leaving 12 bases of the junction unmatched. Germline assignment: CDR1 SGDLS and CDR2 YYNGEE. This CDR3 is 14 amino acids long. This chain's CDR3 is CASSSPGGNSQQYF. The CDR3 DNA sequence: TGTGCCAGCAGCTCACCCGGGGGGAACTCCCAGCAGTACTTC. Using reference TRBV9 and TRBJ2-7 for the parts outside the CDR3, the full variable domain is DSGVTQTPKHLITATGQRVTLRCSPRSGDLSVYWYQQSLDQGLQFLIQYYNGEERAKGNILERFSAQQFPDLHSELNLSSLELGDSALYFCASSSPGGNSQQYFGPGTRLTVT.

The V call is TRBV18, the J call TRBJ2-7; D assignment may be TRBD1 or TRBD2 (5 bases each). This CDR3 spans 13 amino acids. Trimming stripped 3 bases from V and 4 bases from J, with 10 bases between. From germline, CDR1 is KGHSH and CDR2 LQKENI. CDR3 sequence (DNA): TGTGCCAGCTCACCGGGACGGGAATACGAGCAGTACTTC. Protein product: CASSPGREYEQYF.

The chain carries TRBV13 and TRBJ2-3; 11 positions match TRBD2. Germline V lookup: CDR1 PRHDT, CDR2 FYEKMQ (reference sequence). J was trimmed by 1 base and V by 5 bases; bases with no gene match: 11. The CDR3 runs 18 residues. The CDR3 bases are TGTGCCAGCAGCCTAGAAACTAGCGGGAGCACCGGCACAGATACGCAGTATTTT. This encodes CASSLETSGSTGTDTQYF.

The gene calls are TRBV19 and TRBJ2-7; TRBD1 matches 7 bases. Germline V gene lookup returns CDR1 LNHDA and CDR2 SQIVND (reference sequence). V shed 10 bases and J 3 bases; nucleotides not matched to a gene: 12. The CDR3 has 14 residues. The CDR3 is CATQSTGDSYEQYF. For the CDR3, the DNA is TGTGCCACTCAAAGCACAGGGGATAGCTACGAGCAGTACTTC.

CDR3 sequence reads: CASSQDPPEPGDTQYF. The CDR3 region has the DNA TGCGCCAGCAGCCAAGATCCCCCCGAACCGGGGGATACGCAGTATTTT. The gene calls are TRBV4-1 and TRBJ2-3, with TRBD2 as a possible D gene (5 bases). The germline CDR1 and CDR2 sequences are MGHRA and YSYEKL. The CDR3 length is 16 residues. Trimming took 0 bases from V and 6 from J, leaving 16 bases between them.

This chain joins TRBV19 and TRBJ2-1; 10 nucleotides agree with TRBD2. Germline loops: CDR1 LNHDA, CDR2 SQIVND (reference sequence). Trimming cost V 5 bases and J 13 bases; bases outside gene matches: 11. This CDR3 has 14 amino acids. The DNA for the CDR3 is TGTGCCAGTAGTCCGAGGACTAGCGGAGCGCCACAGTTCTTC. The encoded protein is CASSPRTSGAPQFF.

The V and J genes are TRBV4-1 and TRBJ1-2; TRBD1 agrees at 10 bases. CDR1 and CDR2 (germline): MGHRA, YSYEKL. The CDR3 totals 15 residues. Trimming took 5 bases from V and 3 from J; bases not matched to a gene: 6. The chain's CDR3 is CASSKTDRGDYGYTF. The CDR3 DNA sequence: TGCGCCAGCAGCAAAACGGACAGGGGGGACTATGGCTACACCTTC.

The V call is TRBV9, the J call TRBJ2-1; TRBD2 aligns across 13 bases. CDR1 and CDR2 from the germline V gene are SGDLS and YYNGEE. This CDR3 has 14 residues. V lost 3 bases and J lost 12; bases outside the gene matches: 6. In DNA, the CDR3 is TGTGCCAGCAGCGACGGACTAGCGGGAGAAGTGCAGTTCTTC. This encodes CASSDGLAGEVQFF.

V and J are TRBV7-2 and TRBJ2-5; D may correspond to TRBD1 or TRBD2 (6 bases each). V was clipped by 5 bases and J by 4 bases, with 17 bases between them. The CDR3 has 15 amino acids. Germline CDR1 is SGHTA and CDR2 is FQGNSA. The CDR3 region has the DNA TGTGCCAGCAGCCCGGGAGTTGTGGGGGCAGAGACCCAGTACTTC. Translating it yields CASSPGVVGAETQYF.

The chain employs TRBV2 and TRBJ2-7; D is perhaps TRBD1 or TRBD2 (7 bases each). The CDR3 has 15 residues. CDR1 and CDR2 from the germline V gene are SNHLY and FYNNEI. Trimming shortened V by 3 bases and J by 6 bases, and 18 bases separated the two germline ends. The CDR3 here is CASSDPLDREGEQYF. The CDR3 DNA reads TGTGCCAGCAGTGACCCCCTTGACAGGGAGGGCGAGCAGTACTTC. The full variable domain, with the rest looked up from reference TRBV2 and TRBJ2-7, is EPEVTQTPSHQVTQMGQEVILRCVPISNHLYFYWYRQILGQKVEFLVSFYNNEISEKSEIFDDQFSVERPDGSNFTLKIRSTKLEDSAMYFCASSDPLDREGEQYFGPGTRLTVT.

V and J are TRBV11-2 and TRBJ1-1; 8 bases match TRBD1. The CDR3 is 17 amino acids. CDR1 SGHAT and CDR2 FQNNGV come from the germline V gene. Unmatched junction bases numbered 13, after V lost 5 bases and J lost 2 bases. CDR3 in DNA: TGTGCCAGCAGCCACCCGAGCTCAGGGGGCTACAACACTGAAGCTTTCTTT. Its protein product is CASSHPSSGGYNTEAFF.

The chain recombines TRBV25-1 with TRBJ1-4; tentative D call: TRBD1 (5 bases). CDR3 length: 14 residues. Per germline, CDR1 MGHDK and CDR2 SYGVNS. Trimming shortened V by 5 bases and J by 8 bases, and 15 bases separated the two germline ends. The CDR3 DNA sequence: TGTGCCAGCAGTAACTGGCGGGACGAAGAAAAACTGTTTTTT. Translated: CASSNWRDEEKLFF.

This clone was detected only a few times. The chain combines TRBV2 with TRBJ1-1; TRBD1 is a possible D gene (5 bases). The length of the CDR3 is 11 residues. The V gene lost 6 bases and the J gene lost 4 bases, with 6 bases spanning the gap. Germline V gene lookup returns CDR1 SNHLY and CDR2 FYNNEI. The chain's CDR3 is CASRDSTEAFF. CDR3 coding DNA: TGTGCCAGCAGAGACAGCACTGAAGCTTTCTTT.

The CDR3, as DNA: TGTGCCATCAGTGAGTCGGCGGTAGCGAGCACAGATACGCAGTATTTT. It is translated as CAISESAVASTDTQYF. The rearrangement links TRBV10-3 to TRBJ2-3, with D tentatively TRBD2 (5 bases). The CDR3 length is 16 residues. Germline CDR1 reads ENHRY; CDR2 reads SYGVKD. Trimming cost V 0 bases and J 0 bases, with 10 bases left between them.

The chain employs TRBV6-1 and TRBJ2-7; D remains ambiguous. The CDR3 contains 13 residues. Looked up from germline, CDR1 is MNHNS and CDR2 is SASEGT. V dropped 6 bases and J dropped 2 bases, with 11 bases sitting between them. CDR3 amino acids: CASSADRPYEQYF. In DNA form, the CDR3 reads TGTGCCAGCAGCGCGGACCGGCCCTACGAGCAGTACTTC.

The chain is built from TRBV4-3 and TRBJ2-6; no clear D. Trimming shortened V by 2 bases and J by 0 bases, and 5 bases separated the two germline ends. This CDR3 is built from 15 residues. CDR1 is LGHNA and CDR2 is YSLEER in the germline V gene. The CDR3 coding sequence is TGCGCCAGCAGCCAATATCACTCTGGGGCCAACGTCCTGACTTTC. Amino acid sequence: CASSQYHSGANVLTF.

This chain connects TRBV12-5 to TRBJ1-3, with a weak D call TRBD1 (5 bases). V was pared by 3 bases and J by 0 bases, with 9 bases between. The CDR3 loop spans 15 amino acids. Germline V gene lookup returns CDR1 LGHNT and CDR2 FRNRAP. CDR3 in amino acids: CASGFPGYSGNTIYF. CDR3 coding DNA: TGTGCTAGTGGTTTCCCAGGGTACTCTGGAAACACCATATATTTT.

The chain links TRBV28 to TRBJ1-2, with D maybe TRBD1 (5 bases). The V end was cut by 1 base, the J end by 1 base, with 10 bases between. The CDR3 totals 15 residues. CDR1 and CDR2 (germline): MDHEN, SYDVKM. The CDR3 protein is CASSLLGVRNYGYTF. CDR3 in DNA: TGTGCCAGCAGTTTATTGGGGGTCCGTAACTATGGCTACACCTTC.

The genes are TRBV7-9 and TRBJ1-5; 9 bases fit TRBD1. This CDR3 comprises 13 residues. The germline V gene encodes CDR1 SEHNR and CDR2 FQNEAQ (reference sequence). The ends lost 5 bases at V and 5 bases at J; junction bases unmatched: 1. CDR3 nucleotides: TGTGCCAGCAGCCGGACAGGGGATCAGCCCCAGCATTTT. Its translation: CASSRTGDQPQHF.

This clone was seen more than once but under ten times. The rearrangement links TRBV27 to TRBJ1-5, with TRBD1 identical over 7 bases. Germline assignment: CDR1 MNHEY and CDR2 SMNVEV (reference sequence). CDR3 size: 13 residues. V shed 5 bases and J 6 bases; nucleotides not matched to a gene: 4. CDR3 nucleotide sequence: TGTGCCAGCAGTGCTACAGGGGTTCAGCCCCAGCATTTT. It specifies CASSATGVQPQHF.

V is TRBV9 and J is TRBJ1-2; 11 bases are shared with TRBD1. Looked up from germline, CDR1 is SGDLS and CDR2 is YYNGEE. The CDR3 loop spans 18 amino acids. V was pared by 4 bases and J by 3 bases, with 14 bases of the junction left unmatched. Here the CDR3 DNA reads TGTGCCAGCAGCCCCTTCCCGGGACAGGGGGAGTTCGACTATGGCTACACCTTC. It is translated as CASSPFPGQGEFDYGYTF.

About this clone: Germline and junction disagree at one end, which may indicate a read error. The chain recombines TRBV23-1 with TRBJ1-5, with unresolved D. TRBV23-1 is an open reading frame whose function is uncertain. The CDR3 sequence is 14 residues long. The CDR3 here is CASGQGRLNQPQHF. The CDR3 bases are TGCGCCAGCGGTCAAGGACGGCTCAATCAGCCCCAGCATTTT.

This chain joins TRBV28 and TRBJ1-5, with 10 bases lining up with TRBD1. Trimming removed 3 bases from V and 3 bases from J; junction bases left unmatched: 8. The CDR3 covers 17 residues. Germline assignment: CDR1 MDHEN and CDR2 SYDVKM. The CDR3 here is CASSFSQDRGYNQPQHF. DNA for the CDR3: TGTGCCAGCAGTTTTAGTCAGGACAGGGGGTACAATCAGCCCCAGCATTTT.

The J gene is TRBJ1-1, the V gene TRBV28; TRBD1 aligns across 7 bases. V dropped 2 bases and J dropped 8; count of bases not matched to a gene: 11. The CDR3 spans 15 residues. The germline V gene encodes CDR1 MDHEN and CDR2 SYDVKM. The chain's CDR3 is CASSLPRTGRREAFF. CDR3 DNA: TGTGCCAGCAGTTTACCCCGGACAGGCCGCCGAGAAGCTTTCTTT.

V and J are TRBV29-1 and TRBJ2-5; D is perhaps TRBD1 or TRBD2 (6 bases each). V dropped 7 bases and J dropped 3 bases, with 15 bases sitting between them. This CDR3 region has 13 residues. CDR1 and CDR2 from the germline V gene are SQVTM and ANQGSEA. The CDR3 DNA is TGCAGCGCGGTACAGGGAGGAGAAGAGACCCAGTACTTC. It translates to CSAVQGGEETQYF.

This chain connects TRBV30 to TRBJ2-3; 7 positions agree with TRBD1. Germline assignment: CDR1 GTSNPN and CDR2 SVGIG (reference sequence). The V gene end was trimmed by 7 bases and the J gene end by 1 base; junction bases not matched to a gene: 8. The CDR3 has 14 residues. CDR3 region: CASSTGQGTDTQYF. DNA for the CDR3: TGTGCCTCCTCGACAGGGCAGGGCACAGATACGCAGTATTTT.

This sequence joins TRBV11-2 and TRBJ1-2, with unresolved D. This CDR3 is built from 14 residues. Looked up from germline, CDR1 is SGHAT and CDR2 is FQNNGV. V dropped 5 bases and J dropped 3 bases, with 13 bases sitting between them. Here the CDR3 DNA reads TGTGCCAGCAGCCCAGGAGGGAGTGACTATGGCTACACCTTC. Its translation: CASSPGGSDYGYTF.

This chain links TRBV19 with TRBJ1-4, with D possibly TRBD1 on 5 matching bases. The CDR3 has 16 amino acids. CDR1 is LNHDA, CDR2 SQIVND, per germline (reference sequence). V was clipped by 6 bases and J by 6 bases, with 20 bases between them. In DNA form, the CDR3 reads TGTGCCAGTAGGGGGGAGGTGGCGACAAAAGATGAAAAACTGTTTTTT. Its protein is CASRGEVATKDEKLFF.

This clone has a single count. The chain is built from TRBV9 and TRBJ1-2; 9 bases match TRBD1. Germline CDR1 and CDR2: SGDLS and YYNGEE. Unmatched junction bases numbered 8, after V lost 0 bases and J lost 8 bases. The length of the CDR3 is 15 residues. For the CDR3, the DNA is TGTGCCAGCAGCGTAGCTATGACAGGGGGTCAAGGCTACACCTTC. It specifies CASSVAMTGGQGYTF.